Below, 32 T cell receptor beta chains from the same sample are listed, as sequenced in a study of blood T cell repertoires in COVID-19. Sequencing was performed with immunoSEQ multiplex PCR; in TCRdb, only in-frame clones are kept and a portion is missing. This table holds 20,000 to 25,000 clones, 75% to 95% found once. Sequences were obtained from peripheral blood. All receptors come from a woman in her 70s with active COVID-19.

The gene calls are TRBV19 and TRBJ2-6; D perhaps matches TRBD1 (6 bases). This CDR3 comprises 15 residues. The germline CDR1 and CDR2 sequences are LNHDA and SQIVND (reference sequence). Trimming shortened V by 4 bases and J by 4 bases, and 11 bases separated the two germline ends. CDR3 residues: CASSRGLSGANVLTF. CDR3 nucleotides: TGTGCCAGTAGTAGGGGGCTATCAGGGGCCAACGTCCTGACTTTC.

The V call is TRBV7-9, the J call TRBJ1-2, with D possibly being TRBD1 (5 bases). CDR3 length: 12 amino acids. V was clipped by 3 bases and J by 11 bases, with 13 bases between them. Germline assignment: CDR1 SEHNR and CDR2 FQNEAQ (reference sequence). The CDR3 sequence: CASSFNGGWYTF. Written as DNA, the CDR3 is TGTGCCAGCAGCTTCAATGGGGGGTGGTACACCTTC. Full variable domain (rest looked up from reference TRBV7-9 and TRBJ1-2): DTGVSQNPRHKITKRGQNVTFRCDPISEHNRLYWYRQTLGQGPEFLTYFQNEAQLEKSRLLSDRFSAERPKGSFSTLEIQRTEQGDSAMYLCASSFNGGWYTFGSGTRLTVV.

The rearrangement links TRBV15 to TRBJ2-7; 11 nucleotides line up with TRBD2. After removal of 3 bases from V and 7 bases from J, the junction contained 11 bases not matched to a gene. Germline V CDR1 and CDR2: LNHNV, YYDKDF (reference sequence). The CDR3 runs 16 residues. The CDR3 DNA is TGTGCCACCAGCAGGGACCCCTGGGCTAGCGGGAGGGAGCAGTACTTC. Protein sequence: CATSRDPWASGREQYF.

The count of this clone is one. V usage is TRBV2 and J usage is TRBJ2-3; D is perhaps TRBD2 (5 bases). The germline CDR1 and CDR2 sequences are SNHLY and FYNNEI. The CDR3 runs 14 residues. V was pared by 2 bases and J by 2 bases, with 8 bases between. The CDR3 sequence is CASSEQRNTDTQYF. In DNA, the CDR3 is TGTGCCAGCAGTGAACAGCGGAACACAGATACGCAGTATTTT.

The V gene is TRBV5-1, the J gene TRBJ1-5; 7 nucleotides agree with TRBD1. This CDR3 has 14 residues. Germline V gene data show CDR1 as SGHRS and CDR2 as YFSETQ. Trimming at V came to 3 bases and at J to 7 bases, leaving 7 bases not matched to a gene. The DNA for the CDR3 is TGCGCCAGCAGCTCGACAGGGCTTAACCAGCCCCAGCATTTT. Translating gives CASSSTGLNQPQHF.

The CDR3 loop reads CASSSRGRAGPEQYF. DNA for the CDR3: TGTGCCAGCAGCTCGAGGGGACGAGCGGGACCCGAGCAGTACTTC. The chain employs TRBV11-2 and TRBJ2-7; 7 bases map to TRBD2. Per germline, CDR1 SGHAT and CDR2 FQNNGV. With 4 bases clipped from V and 6 bases from J, the junction kept 12 bases outside the gene matches. This CDR3 spans 15 amino acids.

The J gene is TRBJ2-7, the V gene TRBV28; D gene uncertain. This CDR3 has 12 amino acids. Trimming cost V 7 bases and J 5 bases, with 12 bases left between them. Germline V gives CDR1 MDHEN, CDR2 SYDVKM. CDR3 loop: CASIGGPNEQYF. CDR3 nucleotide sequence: TGTGCCAGCATTGGCGGTCCCAACGAGCAGTACTTC.

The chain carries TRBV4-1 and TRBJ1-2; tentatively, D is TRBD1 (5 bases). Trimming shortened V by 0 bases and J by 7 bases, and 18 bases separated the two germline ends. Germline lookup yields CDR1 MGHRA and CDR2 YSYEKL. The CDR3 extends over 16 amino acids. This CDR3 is CASSQDAGTQGRGYTF. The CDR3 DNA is TGCGCCAGCAGCCAAGATGCGGGGACCCAAGGACGTGGCTACACCTTC.

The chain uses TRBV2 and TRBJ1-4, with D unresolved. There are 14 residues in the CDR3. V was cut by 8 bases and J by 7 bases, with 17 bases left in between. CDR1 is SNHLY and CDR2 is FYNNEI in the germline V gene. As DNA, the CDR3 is TGTGCCAGCCGTCCTGCGCCAGGATTTGAAAAACTGTTTTTT. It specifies CASRPAPGFEKLFF.

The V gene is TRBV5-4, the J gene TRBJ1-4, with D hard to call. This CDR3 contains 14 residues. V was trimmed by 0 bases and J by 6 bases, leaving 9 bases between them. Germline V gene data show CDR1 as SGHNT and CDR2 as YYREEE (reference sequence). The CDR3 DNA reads TGTGCCAGCAGCTTGGACACCGCCTATGAAAAACTGTTTTTT. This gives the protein CASSLDTAYEKLFF.

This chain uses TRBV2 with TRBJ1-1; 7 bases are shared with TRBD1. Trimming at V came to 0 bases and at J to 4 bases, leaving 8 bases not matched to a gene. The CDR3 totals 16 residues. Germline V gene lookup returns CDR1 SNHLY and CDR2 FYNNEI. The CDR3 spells CASSEASDRAVTEAFF. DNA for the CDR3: TGTGCCAGCAGTGAAGCCAGCGACAGGGCAGTCACTGAAGCTTTCTTT. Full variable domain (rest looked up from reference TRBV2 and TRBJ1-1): EPEVTQTPSHQVTQMGQEVILRCVPISNHLYFYWYRQILGQKVEFLVSFYNNEISEKSEIFDDQFSVERPDGSNFTLKIRSTKLEDSAMYFCASSEASDRAVTEAFFGQGTRLTVV.

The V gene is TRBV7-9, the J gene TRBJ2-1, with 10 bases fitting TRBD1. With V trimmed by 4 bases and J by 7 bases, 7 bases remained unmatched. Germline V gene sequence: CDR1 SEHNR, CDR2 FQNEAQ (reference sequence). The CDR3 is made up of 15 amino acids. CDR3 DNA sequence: TGTGCCAGCAGCTCCGGGACAGGGGTTCTTAATGAGCAGTTCTTC. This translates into CASSSGTGVLNEQFF. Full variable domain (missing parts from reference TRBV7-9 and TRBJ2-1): DTGVSQNPRHKITKRGQNVTFRCDPISEHNRLYWYRQTLGQGPEFLTYFQNEAQLEKSRLLSDRFSAERPKGSFSTLEIQRTEQGDSAMYLCASSSGTGVLNEQFFGPGTRLTVL.

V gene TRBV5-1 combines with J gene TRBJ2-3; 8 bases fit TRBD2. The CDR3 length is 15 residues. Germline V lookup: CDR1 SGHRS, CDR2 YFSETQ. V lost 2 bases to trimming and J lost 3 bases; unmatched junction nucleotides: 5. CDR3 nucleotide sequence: TGCGCCAGCAGCTTTACGGGAGGGATGACAGATACGCAGTATTTT. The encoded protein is CASSFTGGMTDTQYF.

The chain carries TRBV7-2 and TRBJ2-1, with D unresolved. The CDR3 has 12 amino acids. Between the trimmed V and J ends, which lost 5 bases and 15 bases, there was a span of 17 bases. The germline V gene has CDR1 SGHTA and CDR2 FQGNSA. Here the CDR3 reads CASSALVLRLFF. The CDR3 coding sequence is TGTGCCAGCAGCGCACTCGTCCTTCGCCTGTTCTTC. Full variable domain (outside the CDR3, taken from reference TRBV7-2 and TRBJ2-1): GAGVSQSPSNKVTEKGKDVELRCDPISGHTALYWYRQSLGQGLEFLIYFQGNSAPDKSGLPSDRFSAERTGGSVSTLTIQRTQQEDSAVYLCASSALVLRLFFGPGTRLTVL.

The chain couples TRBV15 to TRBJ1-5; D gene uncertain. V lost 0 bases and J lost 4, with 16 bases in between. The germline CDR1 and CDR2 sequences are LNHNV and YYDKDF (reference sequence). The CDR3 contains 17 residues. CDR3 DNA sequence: TGTGCCACCAGCAGAGATCACCCGGCGGGGTATAATCAGCCCCAGCATTTT. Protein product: CATSRDHPAGYNQPQHF.

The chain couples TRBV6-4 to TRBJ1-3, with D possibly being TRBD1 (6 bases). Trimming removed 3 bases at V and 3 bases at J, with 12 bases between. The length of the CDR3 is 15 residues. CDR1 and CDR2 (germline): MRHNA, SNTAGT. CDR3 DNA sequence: TGTGCCAGCAGTGAGGTCCGGACAGATGGAAACACCATATATTTT. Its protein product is CASSEVRTDGNTIYF.

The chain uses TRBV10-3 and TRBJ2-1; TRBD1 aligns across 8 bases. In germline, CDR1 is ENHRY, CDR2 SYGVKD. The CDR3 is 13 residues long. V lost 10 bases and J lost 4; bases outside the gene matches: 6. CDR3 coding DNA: TGTGCCACCAGAGGGACAGGATACAATGAGCAGTTCTTC. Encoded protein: CATRGTGYNEQFF.

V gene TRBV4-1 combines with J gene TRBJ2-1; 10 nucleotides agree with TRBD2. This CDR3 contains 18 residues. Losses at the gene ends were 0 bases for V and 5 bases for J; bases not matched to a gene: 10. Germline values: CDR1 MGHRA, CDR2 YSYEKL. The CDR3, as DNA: TGCGCCAGCAGCCAAGAATGGTCAAGCGGGAGGGTAGACAATGAGCAGTTCTTC. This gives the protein CASSQEWSSGRVDNEQFF.

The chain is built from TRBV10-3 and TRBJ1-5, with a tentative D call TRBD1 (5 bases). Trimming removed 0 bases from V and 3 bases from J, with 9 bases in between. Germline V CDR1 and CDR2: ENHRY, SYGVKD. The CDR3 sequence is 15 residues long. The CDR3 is CAISESNRINQPQHF. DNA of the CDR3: TGTGCCATCAGTGAGTCGAACAGGATCAATCAGCCCCAGCATTTT.

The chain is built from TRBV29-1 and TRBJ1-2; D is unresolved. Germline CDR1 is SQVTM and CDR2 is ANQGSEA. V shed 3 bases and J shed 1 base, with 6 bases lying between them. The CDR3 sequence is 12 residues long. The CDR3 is CSVDGFNYGYTF. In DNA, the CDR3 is TGCAGCGTTGACGGGTTTAACTATGGCTACACCTTC.

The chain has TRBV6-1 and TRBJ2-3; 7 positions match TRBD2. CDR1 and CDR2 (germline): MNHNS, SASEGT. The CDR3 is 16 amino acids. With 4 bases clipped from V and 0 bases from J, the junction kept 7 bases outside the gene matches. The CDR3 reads CASSGGGFLSTDTQYF. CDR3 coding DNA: TGTGCCAGCAGTGGGGGAGGGTTCCTAAGCACAGATACGCAGTATTTT.

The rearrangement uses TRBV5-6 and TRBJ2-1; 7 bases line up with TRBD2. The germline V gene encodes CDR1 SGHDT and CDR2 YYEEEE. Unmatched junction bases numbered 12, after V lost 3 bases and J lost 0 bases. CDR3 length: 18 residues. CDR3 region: CASSWEPLADSSYNEQFF. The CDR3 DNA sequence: TGTGCCAGCAGCTGGGAGCCCCTAGCGGATAGCTCCTACAATGAGCAGTTCTTC.

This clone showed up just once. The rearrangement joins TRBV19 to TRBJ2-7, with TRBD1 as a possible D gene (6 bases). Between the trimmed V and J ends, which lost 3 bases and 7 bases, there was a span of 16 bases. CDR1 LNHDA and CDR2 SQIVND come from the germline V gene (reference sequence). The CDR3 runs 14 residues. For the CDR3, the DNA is TGTGCCAGTAGTATTGGAGCAGGGGCGAGGGAGCAGTACTTC. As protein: CASSIGAGAREQYF.

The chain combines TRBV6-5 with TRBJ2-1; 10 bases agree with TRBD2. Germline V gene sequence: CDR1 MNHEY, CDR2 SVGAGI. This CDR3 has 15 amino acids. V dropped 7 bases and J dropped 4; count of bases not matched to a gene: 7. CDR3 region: CASKPGLADYNEQFF. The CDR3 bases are TGTGCCAGCAAACCCGGACTAGCGGATTACAATGAGCAGTTCTTC.

Here the CDR3 reads CASSLDQGARGYTF. Written as DNA, the CDR3 is TGCGCCAGCAGCTTGGACCAGGGGGCGAGGGGCTACACCTTC. The V gene is TRBV5-1, the J gene TRBJ1-2; 8 nucleotides agree with TRBD1. The V segment lost 0 bases and the J segment 8 bases; nucleotides outside the gene matches: 6. This CDR3 comprises 14 residues. CDR1 SGHRS and CDR2 YFSETQ come from the germline V gene.

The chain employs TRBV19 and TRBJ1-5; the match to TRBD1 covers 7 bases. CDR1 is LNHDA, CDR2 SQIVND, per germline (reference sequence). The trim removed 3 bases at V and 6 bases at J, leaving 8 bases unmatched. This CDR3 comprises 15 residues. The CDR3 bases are TGTGCCAGTAGTATTTCCAGGGGGAAGATTCAGCCCCAGCATTTT. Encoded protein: CASSISRGKIQPQHF. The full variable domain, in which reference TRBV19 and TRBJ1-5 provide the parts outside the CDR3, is DGGITQSPKYLFRKEGQNVTLSCEQNLNHDAMYWYRQDPGQGLRLIYYSQIVNDFQKGDIAEGYSVSREKKESFPLTVTSAQKNPTAFYLCASSISRGKIQPQHFGDGTRLSIL.

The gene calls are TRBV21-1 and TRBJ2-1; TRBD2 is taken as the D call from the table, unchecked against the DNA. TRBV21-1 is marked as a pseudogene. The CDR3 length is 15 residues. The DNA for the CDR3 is TGTGCCAGCAGCTCCCTGAAGCCCCTAGCCGGTGAGCAGTTCTTC. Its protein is CASSSLKPLAGEQFF.

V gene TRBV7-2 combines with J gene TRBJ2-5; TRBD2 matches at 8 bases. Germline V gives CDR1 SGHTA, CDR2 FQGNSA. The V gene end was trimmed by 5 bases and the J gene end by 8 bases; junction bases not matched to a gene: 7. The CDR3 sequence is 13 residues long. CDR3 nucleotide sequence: TGTGCCAGCAGCCGGGAGGGGCCGTCTACCCAGTACTTC. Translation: CASSREGPSTQYF.

In DNA form, the CDR3 reads TGTGCCAGCAGCCAGTTCGGGACTAGCGGGAGGGCCTACAATGAGCAGTTCTTC. It yields the protein CASSQFGTSGRAYNEQFF. The genes are TRBV5-6 and TRBJ2-1; 16 positions match TRBD2. This CDR3 region has 18 residues. V dropped 4 bases and J dropped 2; count of bases not matched to a gene: 6. Germline V gives CDR1 SGHDT, CDR2 YYEEEE.

CDR3 sequence: CASSQVTRFDYGYTF. The CDR3 DNA reads TGTGCCAGCAGCCAAGTCACTCGGTTTGACTATGGCTACACCTTC. The rearrangement uses TRBV3-1 (or the pseudogene TRBV3-2) and TRBJ1-2; no clear D gene. The CDR3 consists of 15 residues. Germline values: CDR1 LGHDT, CDR2 YNNKEL (reference sequence). V lost 1 base to trimming and J lost 3 bases, with 12 bases between them.

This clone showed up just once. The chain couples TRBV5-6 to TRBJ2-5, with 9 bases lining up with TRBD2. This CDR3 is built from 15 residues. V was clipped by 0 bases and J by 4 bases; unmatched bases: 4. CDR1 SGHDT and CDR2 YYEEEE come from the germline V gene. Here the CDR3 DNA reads TGTGCCAGCAGCTTGGCCCGCGGGAGGGGAGAGACCCAGTACTTC. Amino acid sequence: CASSLARGRGETQYF.

In nucleotides, the CDR3 is TGTGCCAGCAGTTTAACCCTGGGTAGCGGGAACACCGGGGAGCTGTTTTTT. This sequence encodes CASSLTLGSGNTGELFF. J is TRBJ2-2 and V is TRBV28; maybe TRBD2 (6 bases). Trimming removed 2 bases from V and 1 base from J, with 14 bases in between. The CDR3 has 17 residues. Germline V gene sequence: CDR1 MDHEN, CDR2 SYDVKM. Full variable domain (outside the CDR3, taken from reference TRBV28 and TRBJ2-2): DVKVTQSSRYLVKRTGEKVFLECVQDMDHENMFWYRQDPGLGLRLIYFSYDVKMKEKGDIPEGYSVSREKKERFSLILESASTNQTSMYLCASSLTLGSGNTGELFFGEGSRLTVL.